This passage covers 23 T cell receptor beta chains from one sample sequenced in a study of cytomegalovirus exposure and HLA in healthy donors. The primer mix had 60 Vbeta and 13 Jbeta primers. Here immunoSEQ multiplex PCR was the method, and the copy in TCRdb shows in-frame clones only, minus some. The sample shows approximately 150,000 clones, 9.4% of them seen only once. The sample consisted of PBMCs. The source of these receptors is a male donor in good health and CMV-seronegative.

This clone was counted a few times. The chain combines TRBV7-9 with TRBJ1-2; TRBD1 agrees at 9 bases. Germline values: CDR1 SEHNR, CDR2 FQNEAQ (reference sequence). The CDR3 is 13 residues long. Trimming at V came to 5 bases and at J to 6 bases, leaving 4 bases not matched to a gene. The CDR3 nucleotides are TGTGCCAGCAGCCCCGGGACAGGGAATGGCTACACCTTC. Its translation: CASSPGTGNGYTF.

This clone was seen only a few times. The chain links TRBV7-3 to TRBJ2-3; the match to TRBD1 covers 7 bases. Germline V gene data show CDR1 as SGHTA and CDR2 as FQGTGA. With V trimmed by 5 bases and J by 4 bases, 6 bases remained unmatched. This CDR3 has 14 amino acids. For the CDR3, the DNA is TGTGCCAGCAGCATCGGGACAGCCCCAGATACGCAGTATTTT. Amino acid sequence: CASSIGTAPDTQYF.

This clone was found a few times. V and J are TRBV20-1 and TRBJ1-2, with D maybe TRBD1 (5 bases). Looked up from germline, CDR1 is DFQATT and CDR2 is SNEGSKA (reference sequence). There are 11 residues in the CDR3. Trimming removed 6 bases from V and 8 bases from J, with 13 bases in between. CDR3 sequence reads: CSAPGRGGYTF. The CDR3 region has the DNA TGCAGTGCCCCGGGGAGGGGAGGCTACACCTTC.

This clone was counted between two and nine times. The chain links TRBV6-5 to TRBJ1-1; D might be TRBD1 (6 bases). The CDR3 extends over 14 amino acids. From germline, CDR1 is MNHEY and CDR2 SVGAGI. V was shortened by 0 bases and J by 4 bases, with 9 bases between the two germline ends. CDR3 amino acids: CASSYSSRGTEAFF. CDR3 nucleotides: TGTGCCAGCAGTTACTCGAGCAGGGGCACTGAAGCTTTCTTT.

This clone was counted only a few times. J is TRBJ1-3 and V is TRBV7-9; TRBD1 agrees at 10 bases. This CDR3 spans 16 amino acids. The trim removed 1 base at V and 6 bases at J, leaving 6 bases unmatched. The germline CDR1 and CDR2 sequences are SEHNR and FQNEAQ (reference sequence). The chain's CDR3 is CASSLGGTGDQNTIYF. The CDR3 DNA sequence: TGTGCCAGCAGCTTAGGCGGGACAGGGGATCAAAACACCATATATTTT.

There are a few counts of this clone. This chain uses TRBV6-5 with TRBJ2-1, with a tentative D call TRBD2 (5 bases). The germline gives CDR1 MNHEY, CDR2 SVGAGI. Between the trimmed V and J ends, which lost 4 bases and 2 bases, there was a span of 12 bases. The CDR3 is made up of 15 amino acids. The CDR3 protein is CASSWRSGPYNEQFF. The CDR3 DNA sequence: TGTGCCAGCAGTTGGAGGTCCGGGCCCTACAATGAGCAGTTCTTC.

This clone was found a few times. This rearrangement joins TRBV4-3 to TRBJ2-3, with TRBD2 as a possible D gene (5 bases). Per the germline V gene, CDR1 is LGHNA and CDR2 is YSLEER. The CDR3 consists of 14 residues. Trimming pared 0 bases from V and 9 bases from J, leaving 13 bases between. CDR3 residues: CASSQDDRDGTQYF. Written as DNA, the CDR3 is TGCGCCAGCAGCCAAGACGACCGGGATGGGACGCAGTATTTT.

DNA for the CDR3: TGTGCCAGCAGCCCAAAAAGGGGACAGGGAAGCTACGAGCAGTACTTC. It yields the protein CASSPKRGQGSYEQYF. The chain links TRBV7-2 to TRBJ2-7, with TRBD1 identical over 9 bases. CDR3 length: 16 residues. Trimming at V came to 5 bases and at J to 3 bases, leaving 11 bases not matched to a gene. CDR1 SGHTA and CDR2 FQGNSA come from the germline V gene.

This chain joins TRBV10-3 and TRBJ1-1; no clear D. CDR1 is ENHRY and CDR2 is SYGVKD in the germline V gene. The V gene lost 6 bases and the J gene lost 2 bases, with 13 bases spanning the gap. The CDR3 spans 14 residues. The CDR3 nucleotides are TGTGCCATCAGCCACCGGGAAAGTAACACTGAAGCTTTCTTT. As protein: CAISHRESNTEAFF.

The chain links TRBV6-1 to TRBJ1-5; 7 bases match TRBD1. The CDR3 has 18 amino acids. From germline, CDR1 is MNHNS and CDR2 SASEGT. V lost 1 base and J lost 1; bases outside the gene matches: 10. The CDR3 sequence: CASSEVSGQRDSNQPQHF. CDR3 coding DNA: TGTGCCAGCAGTGAAGTATCGGGACAGAGGGACAGCAATCAGCCCCAGCATTTT.

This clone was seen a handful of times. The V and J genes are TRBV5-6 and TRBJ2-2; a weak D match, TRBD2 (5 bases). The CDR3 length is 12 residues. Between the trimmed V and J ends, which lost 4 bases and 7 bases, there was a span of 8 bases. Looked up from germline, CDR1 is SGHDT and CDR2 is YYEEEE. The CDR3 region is CASSPAGGELFF. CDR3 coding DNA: TGTGCCAGCAGCCCTGCGGGCGGGGAGCTGTTTTTT.

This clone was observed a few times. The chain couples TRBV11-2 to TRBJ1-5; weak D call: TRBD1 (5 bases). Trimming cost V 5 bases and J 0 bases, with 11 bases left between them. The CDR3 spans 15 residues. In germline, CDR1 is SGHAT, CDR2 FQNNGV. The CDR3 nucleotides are TGTGCCAGCAGCCCGGAGACAGTTAGCAATCAGCCCCAGCATTTT. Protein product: CASSPETVSNQPQHF.

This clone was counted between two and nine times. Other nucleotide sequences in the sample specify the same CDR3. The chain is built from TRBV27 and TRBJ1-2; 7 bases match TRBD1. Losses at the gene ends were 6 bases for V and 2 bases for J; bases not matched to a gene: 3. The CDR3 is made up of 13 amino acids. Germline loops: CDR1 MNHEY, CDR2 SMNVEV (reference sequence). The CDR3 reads CASSSTGNYGYTF. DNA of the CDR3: TGTGCCAGCAGCTCGACAGGGAACTATGGCTACACCTTC.

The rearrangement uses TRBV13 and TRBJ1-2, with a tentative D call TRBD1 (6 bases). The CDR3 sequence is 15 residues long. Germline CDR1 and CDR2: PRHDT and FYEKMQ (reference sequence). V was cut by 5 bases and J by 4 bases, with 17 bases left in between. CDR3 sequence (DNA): TGTGCCAGCAGCCCCCGGGGACAAGAATCCTATGGCTACACCTTC. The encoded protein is CASSPRGQESYGYTF.

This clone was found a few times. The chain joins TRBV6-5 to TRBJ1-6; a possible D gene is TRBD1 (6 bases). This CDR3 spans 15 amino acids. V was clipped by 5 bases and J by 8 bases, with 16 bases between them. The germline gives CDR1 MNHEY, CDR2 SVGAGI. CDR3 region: CASSVGQRSDSPLHF. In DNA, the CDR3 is TGTGCCAGCAGTGTCGGACAGCGTTCGGATTCACCCCTCCACTTT.

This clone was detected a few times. CDR3 amino acids: CASSSTSGAEQYF. The CDR3 bases are TGCGCCAGCAGCTCGACTAGCGGGGCCGAGCAGTACTTC. The chain carries TRBV5-1 and TRBJ2-7; 11 bases are shared with TRBD2. The CDR3 runs to 13 residues. With 3 bases clipped from V and 6 bases from J, the junction kept 2 bases outside the gene matches. Looked up from germline, CDR1 is SGHRS and CDR2 is YFSETQ.

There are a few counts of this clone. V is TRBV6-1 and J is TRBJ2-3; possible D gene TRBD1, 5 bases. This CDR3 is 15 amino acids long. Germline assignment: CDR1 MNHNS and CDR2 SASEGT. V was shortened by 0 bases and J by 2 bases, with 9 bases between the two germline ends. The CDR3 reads CASSEAAGLTDTQYF. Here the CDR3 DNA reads TGTGCCAGCAGTGAAGCGGCAGGGCTCACAGATACGCAGTATTTT.

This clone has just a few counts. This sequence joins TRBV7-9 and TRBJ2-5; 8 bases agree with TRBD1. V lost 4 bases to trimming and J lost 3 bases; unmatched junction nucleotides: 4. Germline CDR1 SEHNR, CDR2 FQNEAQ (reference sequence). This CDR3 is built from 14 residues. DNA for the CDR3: TGTGCCAGCAGCTCTCAGACAGGGGAAGAGACCCAGTACTTC. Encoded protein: CASSSQTGEETQYF.

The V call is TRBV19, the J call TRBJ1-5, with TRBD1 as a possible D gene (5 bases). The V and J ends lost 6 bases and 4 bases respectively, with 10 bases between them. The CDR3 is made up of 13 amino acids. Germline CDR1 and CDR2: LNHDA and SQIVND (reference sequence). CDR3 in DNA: TGTGCCAGTAGCCTTGACAGAAATCAGCCCCAGCATTTT. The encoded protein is CASSLDRNQPQHF.

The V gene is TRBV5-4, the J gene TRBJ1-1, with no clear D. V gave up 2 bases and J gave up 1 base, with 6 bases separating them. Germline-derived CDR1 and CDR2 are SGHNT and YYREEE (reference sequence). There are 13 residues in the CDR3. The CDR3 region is CASSFWANTEAFF. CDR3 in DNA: TGTGCCAGCAGCTTTTGGGCGAACACTGAAGCTTTCTTT.

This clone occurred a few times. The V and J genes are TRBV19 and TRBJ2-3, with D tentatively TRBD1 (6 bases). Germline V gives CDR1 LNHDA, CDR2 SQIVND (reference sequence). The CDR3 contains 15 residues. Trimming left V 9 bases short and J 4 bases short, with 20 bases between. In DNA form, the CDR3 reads TGTGCCAGACTATTTTACAGGGCTGACCCAGATACGCAGTATTTT. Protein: CARLFYRADPDTQYF.

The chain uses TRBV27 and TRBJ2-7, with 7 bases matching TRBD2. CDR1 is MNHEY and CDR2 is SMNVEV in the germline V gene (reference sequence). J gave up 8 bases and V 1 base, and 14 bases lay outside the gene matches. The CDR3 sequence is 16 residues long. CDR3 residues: CASSLYPSGGIRQQYF. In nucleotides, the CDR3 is TGTGCCAGCAGTTTATATCCCTCCGGGGGGATCCGTCAGCAGTACTTC.

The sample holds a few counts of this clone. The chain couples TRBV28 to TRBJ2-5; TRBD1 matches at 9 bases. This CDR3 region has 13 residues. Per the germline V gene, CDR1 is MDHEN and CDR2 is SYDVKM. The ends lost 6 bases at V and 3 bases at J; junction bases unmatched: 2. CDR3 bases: TGTGCCAGCAGGGGGACAGGGAAAGAGACCCAGTACTTC. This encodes CASRGTGKETQYF.